This T cell receptor (beta chain) came from a study of blood T cell repertoires in COVID-19. In this sample, this clone turned up a few times. The CDR3 is 15 residues long. V was shortened by 5 bases and J by 3 bases, with 18 bases between the two germline ends. Germline CDR1 is SGHRS and CDR2 is YFSETQ. Repertoires were generated with immunoSEQ multiplex PCR, while TCRdb's copy carries only in-frame clones and drops some. The sample records about 180,000 clones, around 88% being singletons. The chain is built from TRBV5-1 and TRBJ2-7; D ambiguous. The origin of this receptor is a young woman who had recovered from COVID-19. The sequencing sample was made of PBMCs or T cells enriched from blood (not recorded which). The CDR3 is CASRTDSGAYYEQYF. In DNA, the CDR3 is TGCGCCAGCAGAACCGACTCTGGAGCTTACTACGAGCAGTACTTC.